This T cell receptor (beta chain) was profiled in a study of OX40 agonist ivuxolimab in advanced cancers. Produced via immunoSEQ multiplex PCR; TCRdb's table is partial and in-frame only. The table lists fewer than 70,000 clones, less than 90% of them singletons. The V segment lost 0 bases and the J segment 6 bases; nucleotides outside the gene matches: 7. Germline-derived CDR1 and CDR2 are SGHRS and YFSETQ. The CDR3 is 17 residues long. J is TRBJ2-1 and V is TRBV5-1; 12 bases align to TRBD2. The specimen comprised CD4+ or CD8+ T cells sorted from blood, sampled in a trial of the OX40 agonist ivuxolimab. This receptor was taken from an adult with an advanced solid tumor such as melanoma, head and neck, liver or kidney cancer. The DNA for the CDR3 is TGCGCCAGCAGCTTGGGAGCCCTAGCGGGAGGGATCAATGAGCAGTTCTTC. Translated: CASSLGALAGGINEQFF.